This T cell receptor beta chain was recovered during a study of cytomegalovirus exposure and HLA in healthy donors (dated by TCRdb to about 2017). Concerning the study at large: A later analysis indicated that the 95 to 150 validation repertoires were generated on the platform also employed for the 670 or so repertoires of the first cohort. To predict cytomegalovirus infection status, the study combined high-throughput TCR immunosequencing, statistical association of individual TCRs with disease status, and machine learning. The study was designed to test whether signatures of past pathogen exposure could be identified by cataloging public T cell receptors. Along with the roughly 670-subject first cohort, a separate validation cohort of 120 different subjects was used. Broad study findings and their caveats: A later analysis lacked HLA typing for the validation cohort, so it scored co-occurrence in that cohort across all 120 or so repertoires. The classifier was reported to diagnose cytomegalovirus status with high specificity and sensitivity in both the original and validation cohorts. A later analysis found that TCRs clustered in the first cohort also tended to co-occur in the 100 to 150 validation repertoires, with 94% of cluster scores above 0. A total of 164 TCR beta chains were listed by the study as associated with cytomegalovirus. Most TCR sequences were seen in very few donors, while some public TCRs were found in many individuals. In vitro tests confirmed that a few of the cytomegalovirus-associated TCR beta chains recognize cytomegalovirus antigens. The authors suggested that the approach could potentially be generalized to other disease states and immunological phenotypes.

Turning to this clone: Its antigen is currently not known. Nothing much larger sits one base from this clone, and base qualities are not available.

Libraries came from the immunoSEQ multiplex PCR assay. On the study's bioinformatics: A statistical classification framework was developed to diagnose cytomegalovirus status using the catalog of TCR beta chain sequences. Here the immuneACCESS table is served through TCRdb, limited to in-frame sequences with V and J called. Missing clones are a known gap in these copies; in checked studies unresolved V genes cover under half, and the rest lacks a known reason. Clonal size and the V and J genes are those of that table, whereas D and trimming came from the DNA. The sample contains roughly 100,000 clones, roughly 90% of them found a single time. Of the sample, about 1.8% is held by the ten largest clones. The germline V gene encodes CDR1 MNHEY and CDR2 SVGAGI. The CDR3 sequence holds 14 residues, the cysteine and phenylalanine included. The DNA shown is the 42-base CDR3, in frame from base 1. The V end loses 8 bases and the J end loses 2 bases, and a stretch of 13 bases separates them.

Donors formed part of the validation cohort, which comprised about 130 subjects and was distinct from the first cohort of under 800 subjects. The clonotype comes from a woman between 18 and 30 years old in good health and CMV-seropositive. The sample was PBMCs. This sequence uses TRBV6-5 and TRBJ1-5; TRBD1 is a weak D gene call, 6 bases matching. Here is the DNA: TGTGCCAGCCAACAGGGTCTGGGCAATCAGCCCCAGCATTTT. Translated, it reads CASQQGLGNQPQHF.